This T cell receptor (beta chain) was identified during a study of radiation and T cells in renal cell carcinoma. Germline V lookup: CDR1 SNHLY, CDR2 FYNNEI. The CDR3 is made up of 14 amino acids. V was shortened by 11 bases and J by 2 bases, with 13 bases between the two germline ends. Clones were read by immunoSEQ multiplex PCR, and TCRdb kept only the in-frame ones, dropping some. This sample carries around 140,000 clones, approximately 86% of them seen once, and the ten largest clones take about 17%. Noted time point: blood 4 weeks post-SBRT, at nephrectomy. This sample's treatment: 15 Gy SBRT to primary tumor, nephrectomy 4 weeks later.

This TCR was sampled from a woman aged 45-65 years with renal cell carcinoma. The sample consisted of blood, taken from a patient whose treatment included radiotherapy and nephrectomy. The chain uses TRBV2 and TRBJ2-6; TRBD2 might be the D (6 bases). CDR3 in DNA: TGTGCCGGATCTACGGGGGCTGGGGCCAACGTCCTGACTTTC. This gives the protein CAGSTGAGANVLTF.